Shown below are 4 T cell receptor beta chains from a single sample sequenced in a study of blood T cell repertoires in COVID-19. TCRdb's copy holds only in-frame clones and misses some; the assay was immunoSEQ multiplex PCR. Here the sample spans 150,000 to 200,000 clones, about nine tenths being singletons. Sequences were obtained from peripheral blood. The receptors were sampled from a man aged 65-85 years with active or convalescent COVID-19.

This clone has just one count. CDR3 sequence reads: CASSYVSFPYNEQFF. The CDR3 nucleotides are TGTGCCAGCAGTTATGTCTCTTTCCCCTACAATGAGCAGTTCTTC. The J gene is TRBJ2-1, the V gene TRBV7-2; D unresolved. The germline CDR1 and CDR2 sequences are SGHTA and FQGNSA. The CDR3 sequence is 15 residues long. V was pared by 6 bases and J by 2 bases, with 14 bases between.

The rearrangement joins TRBV19 to TRBJ1-3; D unresolved. The V end lost 9 bases, the J end lost 1 base, and 13 bases lay between the germline ends. The germline V gene encodes CDR1 LNHDA and CDR2 SQIVND (reference sequence). The CDR3 covers 14 residues. Here the CDR3 reads CASLDRVSGNTIYF. As DNA, the CDR3 is TGTGCCAGCCTCGATCGAGTTTCTGGAAACACCATATATTTT.

This clone was counted once. V gene TRBV10-3 combines with J gene TRBJ1-5; possibly TRBD1 for D (6 bases). V lost 6 bases to trimming and J lost 3 bases, with 9 bases between them. Germline CDR1 ENHRY, CDR2 SYGVKD. The CDR3 totals 13 residues. The CDR3: CAISRDINQPQHF. The CDR3 DNA is TGTGCCATCAGCCGGGACATCAATCAGCCCCAGCATTTT.

This chain uses TRBV5-4 with TRBJ1-1; D is unclear. Trimming took off 0 bases at V and 6 bases at J, with 12 bases between the two ends. Per germline, CDR1 SGHNT and CDR2 YYREEE (reference sequence). CDR3 length: 14 amino acids. CDR3 loop: CASSLGAGTAEAFF. The CDR3, as DNA: TGTGCCAGCAGCTTGGGGGCGGGAACAGCTGAAGCTTTCTTT.